The source of this TCR beta chain is a study of T cells in Graves' hyperthyroidism and ophthalmopathy (dated by TCRdb to the late 2010s). Describing the broader study: Peripheral blood was sampled at the time of initial diagnosis, prior to any treatment. To identify distinguishing TCR V-J signatures, a discovery cohort of around 100 patients was used, comprising 40 to 45 with Graves' ophthalmopathy and under 60 with stable Graves' hyperthyroidism. Prospective prediction of ophthalmopathy was tested in an independent validation cohort of 18 to 20 hyperthyroidism patients and around 16 patients who later progressed to ophthalmopathy. The 95 to 100 discovery patients were randomly split 7:3 into training and test sets. In more than five Graves' hyperthyroidism patients, the study also compared T-cell repertoires from thyroid tissue with T-cell repertoires from blood. After blood sampling, hyperthyroidism patients were treated with methimazole at a starting dose of 30 mg daily, and ophthalmopathy patients were treated with high-dose intravenous methylprednisolone. The paper describes TCR Vbeta CDR3 sequencing of some 130 peripheral blood samples, made up of 40 to 45 ophthalmopathy patients, 70 to 75 hyperthyroidism patients and roughly 17 progressor patients.

Stable Graves' hyperthyroidism was defined as no progression to ophthalmopathy during 18 months of follow-up. Hyperthyroidism patients were newly diagnosed, had a disease duration of under 2 months, and were aged 18 to 65 years. Patients with uncontrolled infections, other autoimmune diseases, pregnancy or lactation were excluded. Clinical symptoms, serum thyroxine and TRAb, thyroid ultrasound, and orbital computed tomography formed the basis for the diagnoses. PBMCs were separated from under 11 ml of fresh peripheral blood using Ficoll-Paque density gradient centrifugation. Total RNA was extracted using Trizol reagent, and RNA quality was assessed on an Agilent 2100 Bioanalyzer. General study outcomes and caveats: In cross-validation, a model built on a 13 V-J signature told ophthalmopathy apart from stable hyperthyroidism with 85% to 90% sensitivity and about 81% specificity, and in testing the same model reached 80%/75%. In validation, progression to ophthalmopathy was predicted by the model with approximately 67% sensitivity and just over 72% specificity, a median of approximately 6.5 months before onset. No statistical method was used to set the sample size in advance, and investigators knew the group allocation. Most expanded thyroid clonotypes (frequency above 0.001) were also detected in blood, suggesting blood repertoires may reflect thyroid immune responses.

This clonotype was detected only a few times. Its binding antigen is unknown. There are no base qualities to consult, and no much larger clone falls within one base. The TCR beta CDR3 regions were amplified from the RNA transcripts. The TCR CDR3 was subjected to a first round of RT-PCR using the HTBI primer set and the Qiagen OneStep RT-PCR kit. Libraries were constructed in a second round of multiplex PCR, after which size selection and purification were carried out. The libraries were sequenced on an Illumina HiSeq2000 using paired-end 100 bp reads. From the authors' description of their analysis: SOAPnuke was used to process the raw data, with reads discarded if the reads contained adapters or uncalled bases, had a mean Phred below 15, or lacked an exact constant-primer or identifier match. High-quality paired reads were merged with COPE v1.2.5, and unique nucleotide sequences were defined as clonotypes. MiTCR v1.1 was used to align clonotypes to the IMGT TRBV, TRBD and TRBJ reference segments. Analysis was restricted to V-J combinations with a frequency above 0.0001, which covered over 98% of repertoires. A TCS score was defined as the ratio of F50 (clonal expansion) to E x V (chaos), with BLOSUM62-based TCRdist applied between CDR3 peptides within each V-J. Welch's t-statistics and random forest reduced several hundred V-J features to roughly 13, which were used in a naive Bayes classifier (R e1071). The public reads were reprocessed in TCRdb via fastp at Q25 and MiXCR, keeping in-frame beta chains. Identical CDR3 protein sequences are pooled into one entry, listed with their most common genes and DNA. These V and J calls derive from TCRdb rather than the authors' analysis. The sample records 450,000 to 650,000 distinct CDR3 sequences, less than 25% of which are singletons. In total, the top ten clones hold 26% of the sample.

Material for sequencing was blood. The TCR sequence derives from a man younger than 35 with Graves' hyperthyroidism.

The DNA sequence is given as TGTGCCAGCAGCTTGGGACAGACAGTCTATGGCTACACCTTC. Its protein product is CASSLGQTVYGYTF. The chain is assembled from TRBV11-2 and TRBJ1-2, with 7 bases aligning to TRBD1. From the germline V gene, CDR1 is SGHAT and CDR2 is FQNNGV. For this chain, trimming is 3 bases at the V end and 4 bases at the J end, and the number of junction bases without a gene match is 5. The CDR3 goes from the cysteine to the phenylalanine over 14 residues. The read is trimmed to its CDR3 DNA, 42 bases read in frame from base 1.